The 12 T cell receptor beta chains given below trace back to one sample, sequenced in a study of blood T cell repertoires in COVID-19. The protocol was immunoSEQ multiplex PCR, while the TCRdb copy is restricted to in-frame clones and leaves out a portion. The data hold a few hundred thousand clones, with 85% observed a single time. Material: peripheral blood. The receptors here all came from a woman aged 18 to 35 with acute or convalescent COVID-19.

J is TRBJ2-5 and V is TRBV9, with TRBD2 matching 8 bases. The CDR3 spans 16 residues. J gave up 2 bases and V 0 bases, and 6 bases lay outside the gene matches. Germline loops: CDR1 SGDLS, CDR2 YYNGEE. The CDR3 nucleotides are TGTGCCAGCAGCGTAGTTCGTGCTAGCGGGCAAGAGACCCAGTACTTC. Protein: CASSVVRASGQETQYF.

V usage is TRBV12-3 or TRBV12-4 and J usage is TRBJ1-2; tentative D call: TRBD1 (5 bases). The CDR3 is 11 residues long. Trimming removed 7 bases from V and 7 bases from J, with 10 bases in between. The CDR3 protein is CASKLRAGYTF. CDR3 bases: TGTGCCAGCAAACTCAGGGCTGGCTACACCTTC.

The V gene is TRBV9, the J gene TRBJ1-3; D not certain. The CDR3 totals 13 residues. Germline-derived CDR1 and CDR2 are SGDLS and YYNGEE. V was pared by 4 bases and J by 1 base, with 6 bases between. The CDR3 nucleotides are TGTGCCAGCAGCCCCCTTTCTGGAAACACCATATATTTT. Translated, it gives CASSPLSGNTIYF. Full variable domain (rest looked up from reference TRBV9 and TRBJ1-3): DSGVTQTPKHLITATGQRVTLRCSPRSGDLSVYWYQQSLDQGLQFLIQYYNGEERAKGNILERFSAQQFPDLHSELNLSSLELGDSALYFCASSPLSGNTIYFGEGSWLTVV.

The chain combines TRBV7-9 with TRBJ1-3; D ambiguous. The CDR3 is 15 residues long. With 1 base removed from V and 0 bases from J, the gap between germline ends came to 7 bases. Germline loops: CDR1 SEHNR, CDR2 FQNEAQ (reference sequence). The CDR3 protein is CASSLEKSSGNTIYF. The CDR3 DNA sequence: TGTGCCAGCAGCTTAGAGAAGAGCTCTGGAAACACCATATATTTT.

This clone was recorded a few times. The rearrangement joins TRBV9 to TRBJ1-6; no clear D gene. The CDR3 loop spans 12 amino acids. Germline V gene data show CDR1 as SGDLS and CDR2 as YYNGEE. The V gene lost 5 bases and the J gene lost 6 bases, with 6 bases spanning the gap. Written as DNA, the CDR3 is TGTGCCAGCAGAGGAGTTAATTCACCCCTCCACTTT. Its translation is CASRGVNSPLHF.

The gene calls are TRBV18 and TRBJ1-2, with 10 bases lining up with TRBD1. This CDR3 is built from 15 residues. Germline V gene lookup returns CDR1 KGHSH and CDR2 LQKENI. V was pared by 3 bases and J by 6 bases, with 7 bases of the junction left unmatched. CDR3 DNA: TGTGCCAGCTCACCCTGGGACAGGGGATTGGATGGCTACACCTTC. This codes for CASSPWDRGLDGYTF.

Only one count was recorded for this clone. The rearrangement uses TRBV20-1 and TRBJ2-1; D might be TRBD2 (5 bases). This CDR3 region has 11 residues. V was clipped by 1 base and J by 8 bases, with 6 bases between them. Looked up from germline, CDR1 is DFQATT and CDR2 is SNEGSKA (reference sequence). The CDR3 sequence is CSARVRDEQFF. DNA for the CDR3: TGCAGTGCTAGAGTGAGGGATGAGCAGTTCTTC.

The chain has TRBV5-6 and TRBJ1-2; D call uncertain. The germline V and J ends were trimmed by 4 bases and 4 bases, with 20 bases remaining between them. Germline CDR1 and CDR2: SGHDT and YYEEEE. This CDR3 comprises 16 residues. This CDR3 is CASSPGEVVYGYGYTF. The DNA for the CDR3 is TGTGCCAGCAGCCCCGGGGAGGTTGTCTATGGCTATGGCTACACCTTC.

The chain uses TRBV7-8 and TRBJ1-1; TRBD1 might be the D (5 bases). V was pared by 5 bases and J by 1 base, with 17 bases between. CDR1 is SGHVS and CDR2 is FQNEAQ in the germline V gene. This CDR3 region has 16 residues. This CDR3 is CASSGFVGGTNTEAFF. Written as DNA, the CDR3 is TGTGCCAGCAGCGGGTTTGTGGGGGGGACGAACACTGAAGCTTTCTTT.

The gene calls are TRBV27 and TRBJ2-1; D call uncertain. V shed 7 bases and J shed 8 bases, with 18 bases lying between them. CDR3 length: 14 amino acids. Germline V gives CDR1 MNHEY, CDR2 SMNVEV (reference sequence). This CDR3 is CASKRKPDGYEQFF. CDR3 sequence (DNA): TGTGCCAGCAAGCGTAAGCCAGACGGGTATGAGCAGTTCTTC.

V is TRBV12-5 and J is TRBJ2-1; 8 bases line up with TRBD2. The V segment lost 0 bases and the J segment 2 bases; nucleotides outside the gene matches: 9. Germline-derived CDR1 and CDR2 are LGHNT and FRNRAP. The CDR3 contains 18 residues. CDR3 sequence reads: CASGLVPSGSFPYNEQFF. The CDR3 bases are TGTGCTAGTGGTTTGGTACCCAGCGGGAGCTTCCCCTACAATGAGCAGTTCTTC.

This clone was seen a few times. For the CDR3, the DNA is TGTGCCAGCTCTCCTTATGCCTACGAGCAGTACTTC. Residues: CASSPYAYEQYF. The chain carries TRBV2 and TRBJ2-7; D uncertain. The V and J ends lost 8 bases and 2 bases respectively, with 10 bases between them. From germline, CDR1 is SNHLY and CDR2 FYNNEI. This CDR3 has 12 amino acids.